This T cell receptor (beta chain) is from a study of T cell repertoires in cytomegalovirus infection. Study-level information: TCR beta signatures that were public indicated CMV infection and matching HLA type.

The CDR3 totals 14 residues. The ends were cut back, 4 bases at V and 8 bases at J, with 15 bases in the middle. Each CDR3 protein is one row after TCRdb ran MiXCR on the reads. Of about 450,000 distinct CDR3 sequences in the sample, about a third were seen once. The chain carries TRBV12-3 or TRBV12-4 and TRBJ2-1, with a possible D match to TRBD2 (6 bases). The source material was PBMCs. This sequence originates from a human donor in good health (CMV status not recorded). Some clones in this sample may be carry-over from other donors' samples. The CDR3 nucleotides read TGTGCCAGCAGTTCCCGTAATAGCGGATATGAGCAGTTCTTC. Amino acid sequence: CASSSRNSGYEQFF.